A selection of T cell receptor beta chains follows, all from one sample in a study of STAT5B mutations in CD4+ large granular lymphocyte leukemia. Assay used: immunoSEQ multiplex PCR; TCRdb lists only in-frame clones, some missing. The table shows 15,000 to 20,000 clones, with about 88% occurring only once. Sequencing was done on a sample of CD4+ T cells from blood buffy coats. These receptors originate from a human donor in good health. CDR3s include the opening cysteine and the closing phenylalanine or tryptophan. D genes are given only for firm matches. Rows may omit the clone size; those that give it use once, few, many or a size class.

d_gene	abundance	v_gene	j_gene	len	CDR3aa	CDR3nt
TRBD1	-	TRBV5-8	TRBJ1-1	15	CASKFNRDRGFGAFF	TGTGCCAGCAAATTCAATCGGGACAGGGGATTTGGAGCTTTCTTT
TRBD2	-	TRBV18	TRBJ2-2	16	CASPNPSGTNTGELFF	TGTGCCAGCCCAAATCCTAGCGGGACGAACACCGGGGAGCTGTTTTTT
-	once	TRBV9	TRBJ2-1	14	CASSVVSTSYEQFF	TGTGCCAGCAGCGTAGTCTCTACAAGCTATGAGCAGTTCTTC
-	once	TRBV6-5	TRBJ1-1	13	CASSYSRQTEAFF	TGTGCCAGCAGTTACTCGAGACAGACTGAAGCTTTCTTT
-	-	TRBV9	TRBJ1-3	14	CASRSGGPENTIYF	TGTGCCAGCAGGAGCGGGGGGCCTGAAAACACCATATATTTT
-	-	TRBV5-4	TRBJ2-7	13	CASSRDEAYEQYF	TGTGCCAGCAGCCGGGACGAAGCTTACGAGCAGTACTTC
-	few	TRBV5-4	TRBJ2-1	13	CASSFTLRDEQFF	TGTGCCAGCAGCTTTACCTTGAGGGATGAGCAGTTCTTC
-	-	TRBV19	TRBJ1-2	14	CASSIDLTSYGYTF	TGTGCCAGTAGTATAGATCTAACATCCTATGGCTACACCTTC
TRBD1	-	TRBV4-1	TRBJ2-7	16	CASSQGWTGNNYEQYF	TGCGCCAGCAGCCAGGGGTGGACAGGGAATAACTACGAGCAGTACTTC
TRBD1	-	TRBV6-1	TRBJ2-7	14	CASRGTDSSYEQYF	TGTGCCAGCAGGGGGACAGATAGCTCCTACGAGCAGTACTTC
-	-	TRBV27	TRBJ2-7	14	CASSSFARGSEQYF	TGTGCCAGCAGTTCCTTCGCGAGGGGAAGTGAGCAGTACTTC
-	-	TRBV19	TRBJ1-2	12	CASSHENYGYTF	TGTGCCAGTAGTCACGAAAACTATGGCTACACCTTC
TRBD2	-	TRBV30	TRBJ2-3	13	CAWTSGSADTQYF	TGTGCCTGGACTAGCGGGAGCGCAGATACGCAGTATTTT
-	-	TRBV29-1	TRBJ1-1	14	CSVEEGRGNTEAFF	TGCAGCGTTGAAGAGGGACGGGGGAACACTGAAGCTTTCTTT
TRBD1	-	TRBV5-6	TRBJ1-1	13	CASSFQGATEAFF	TGTGCCAGCAGCTTCCAGGGGGCCACTGAAGCTTTCTTT
-	-	TRBV5-1	TRBJ2-1	14	CASSLGGLGGEQFF	TGCGCCAGCAGCTTGGGAGGACTAGGGGGCGAGCAGTTCTTC